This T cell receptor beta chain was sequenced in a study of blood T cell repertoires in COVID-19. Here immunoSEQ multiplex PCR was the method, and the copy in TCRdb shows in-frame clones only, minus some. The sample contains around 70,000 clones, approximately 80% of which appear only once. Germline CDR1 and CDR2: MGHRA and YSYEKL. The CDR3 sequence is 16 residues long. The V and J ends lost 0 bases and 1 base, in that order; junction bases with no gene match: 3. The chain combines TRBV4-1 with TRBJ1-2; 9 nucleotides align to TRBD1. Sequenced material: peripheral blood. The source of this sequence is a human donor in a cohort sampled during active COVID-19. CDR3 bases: TGCGCCAGCAGCCAAGATGGGACAGGGATTAACTATGGCTACACCTTC. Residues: CASSQDGTGINYGYTF.